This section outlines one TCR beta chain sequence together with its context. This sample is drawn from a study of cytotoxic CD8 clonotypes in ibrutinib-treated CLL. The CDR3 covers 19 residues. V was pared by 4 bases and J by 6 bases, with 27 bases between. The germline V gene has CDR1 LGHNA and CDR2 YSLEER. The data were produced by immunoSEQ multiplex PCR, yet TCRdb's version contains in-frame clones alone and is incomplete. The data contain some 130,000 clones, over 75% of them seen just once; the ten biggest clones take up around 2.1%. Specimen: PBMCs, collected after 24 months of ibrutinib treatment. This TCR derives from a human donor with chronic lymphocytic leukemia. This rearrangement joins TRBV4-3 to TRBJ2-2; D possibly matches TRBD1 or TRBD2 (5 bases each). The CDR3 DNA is TGCGCCAGCAGCCGAGAACCGCGGGTGCACAGGCCGGTCCCCGGGGAGCTGTTTTTT. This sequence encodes CASSREPRVHRPVPGELFF.